A selection of T cell receptor beta chains follows, all from one sample in a study of T cell changes during pregnancy in multiple sclerosis. Sequencing was performed with immunoSEQ multiplex PCR; in TCRdb, only in-frame clones are kept and a portion is missing. The repertoire holds around 120,000 clones, with approximately 90% as singletons. Source: peripheral blood, taken after pregnancy. The source is a female donor with multiple sclerosis, enrolled in a pregnancy study. The CDR3 runs from the conserved cysteine through the conserved F or W. A D gene is named only where the DNA matches it firmly. Some rows have no size entry. The others give once, few or many, or a class for an expanded clone.

>TRBV29-1|NA|TRBJ1-4|NA
TGCAGCGTTTTGGACAGCCCTAATGAAAAACTGTTTTTT
CSVLDSPNEKLFF
>TRBV9|NA|TRBJ2-7|NA
TGTGCCAGCAGCGTAGCCCCGACAGAATCCTACGAGCAGTACTTC
CASSVAPTESYEQYF
>TRBV28|NA|TRBJ2-7|NA
TGTGCCAGCAGTTTACCAACCGTCGAGTCCACCTACGAGCAGTACTTC
CASSLPTVESTYEQYF
>TRBV9|TRBD2|TRBJ2-3|NA
TGTGCCAGCAGCGTCGGCGGGGGGGTACACGATACGCAGTATTTT
CASSVGGGVHDTQYF
>TRBV19|NA|TRBJ1-2|NA
TGTGCCAGTAGTACTCTGGACAGTGTCCTCTATGGCTACACCTTC
CASSTLDSVLYGYTF
>TRBV2|NA|TRBJ1-3|NA
TGTGCCAGCAGTTACCTAGTAGCTGGAAACACCATATATTTT
CASSYLVAGNTIYF
>TRBV30|TRBD1|TRBJ2-3|NA
TGTGTCTTGGGCGGGACAGGGATGACAGATACGCAGTATTTT
CVLGGTGMTDTQYF
>TRBV19|TRBD1|TRBJ2-7|NA
TGTGCCTCCCAGGGACAGGGCCATTTCAACGAGCAGTACTTC
CASQGQGHFNEQYF
>TRBV6-1|TRBD1|TRBJ2-1|NA
TGTGCCAGCAGCCGGGACAGGGTGTCCTACAATGAGCAGTTCTTC
CASSRDRVSYNEQFF
>TRBV9|TRBD1|TRBJ2-3|NA
TGTGCCAGCAGCGTAACTCCGGGACAGCTCACAGATACGCAGTATTTT
CASSVTPGQLTDTQYF
>TRBV9|NA|TRBJ1-3|NA
TGTGCCAGCAGCCGAGCCGTAGCCTCTGGAAACACCATATATTTT
CASSRAVASGNTIYF
>TRBV27|NA|TRBJ2-7|NA
TGTGCCAGCAGTTACAGGAGTACCTACGAGCAGTACTTC
CASSYRSTYEQYF
>TRBV6-1|TRBD1|TRBJ1-2|NA
TGTGCCAGCAGTGACCAATCAGGGGGCAACTATGGCTACACCTTC
CASSDQSGGNYGYTF
>TRBV2|NA|TRBJ2-7|NA
TGTGCCAGCACCTACAGTCCCCGGGACATCATTTACTACGAGCAGTACTTC
CASTYSPRDIIYYEQYF
>TRBV18|NA|TRBJ1-5|NA
TGTGCCAGCTCACCTTTAAGTCCAGGGGCGCGGGGCAATCAGCCCCAGCATTTT
CASSPLSPGARGNQPQHF
>TRBV7-6|NA|TRBJ1-5|NA
TGTGCCAGCAGCTTAGGGCCCCCCAATAGCAATCAGCCCCAGCATTTT
CASSLGPPNSNQPQHF
>TRBV9|TRBD1|TRBJ2-5|NA
TGTGCCAGCAGCTCGCGTACAGGGGAAGAGACCCAGTACTTC
CASSSRTGEETQYF
>TRBV6-5|NA|TRBJ2-7|NA
TGTGCCAGCAGTCGAAACCGGGGAGTCGAGCAGTACTTC
CASSRNRGVEQYF
>TRBV6-5|NA|TRBJ1-6|NA
TGTGCCAGCAGTAACAGGGAAAGGAATTCACCCCTCCACTTT
CASSNRERNSPLHF
>TRBV15|NA|TRBJ2-7|NA
TGTGCCACCAGCCAAGACAGGATGGCTTACGAGCAGTACTTC
CATSQDRMAYEQYF
>TRBV6-5|TRBD1|TRBJ1-6|NA
TGTGCCAGCAGCCCGGGACAGAGAAATTCACCCCTCCACTTT
CASSPGQRNSPLHF
>TRBV30|NA|TRBJ2-3|NA
TGTGCCTGGGCGATGGGGACTGGGTTGGGCACAGATACGCAGTATTTT
CAWAMGTGLGTDTQYF
>TRBV5-4|TRBD1|TRBJ1-4|NA
TGTGCCAGCAGCTTTGCCGGGACAGGGGGCGAAAAACTGTTTTTT
CASSFAGTGGEKLFF
>TRBV27|TRBD1|TRBJ1-4|NA
TGTGCCAGCAGTTGGCGCCGGGACAGGAATGAAAAACTGTTTTTT
CASSWRRDRNEKLFF
>TRBV5-6|TRBD1|TRBJ1-1|NA
TGTGCCAGCAGCTCTTCTCGGACAGGTGTCAACACTGAAGCTTTCTTT
CASSSSRTGVNTEAFF
>TRBV11-2|NA|TRBJ1-2|NA
TGTGCCAGCAGCTTAACGGGTAGAAGTCTCCACACCTTC
CASSLTGRSLHTF
>TRBV14|NA|TRBJ2-7|once
TGTGCCAGCAGCCATCGAATCGGGACACCTTACGAGCAGTACTTC
CASSHRIGTPYEQYF
>TRBV20-1|NA|TRBJ2-1|few
TGCAGTGCTAGAGATCAGATTGAGCAGTTCTTC
CSARDQIEQFF
>TRBV9|TRBD2|TRBJ2-3|NA
TGTGCCAGCAGCGTAACCCTAGGGGCAAGCGGGGGAGGGGGGGTCACAGATACGCAGTATTTT
CASSVTLGASGGGGVTDTQYF
>TRBV27|TRBD1|TRBJ1-1|NA
TGTGCCAGCAGTCCCGCAGGGGGCGCCCCTGAAGCTTTCTTT
CASSPAGGAPEAFF
>TRBV10-2|NA|TRBJ2-7|NA
TGCGCCAGCAGTGAGACTAAGGGGGTCTCGTCCGAGCAGTACTTC
CASSETKGVSSEQYF
>TRBV18|NA|TRBJ2-7|NA
TGTGCCAGCTCACCTGGACAGAGCTCCTACGAGCAGTACTTC
CASSPGQSSYEQYF
>TRBV5-4|TRBD1|TRBJ1-2|NA
TGTGCCAGCAGCACGACAGGGAACTATGGCTACACCTTC
CASSTTGNYGYTF
>TRBV18|NA|TRBJ2-7|NA
TGTGCCAGCTCAGCAAGTCAAGGGGTGGGAGAGCAGTACTTC
CASSASQGVGEQYF
>TRBV23-1|TRBD1|TRBJ1-1|NA
TGCGCCAGCACTGCAGGGGGCACTGAAGCTTTCTTT
CASTAGGTEAFF
>TRBV9|TRBD2|TRBJ2-5|NA
TGTGCCAGCAGCGTATTTAGCGGGGGGGGAGAGACCCAGTACTTC
CASSVFSGGGETQYF
>TRBV7-2|TRBD2|TRBJ2-7|NA
TGTGCCAGCAGCCCCCGGAGAGCGGGGGGGAGGCAGTACTTC
CASSPRRAGGRQYF
>TRBV15|NA|TRBJ1-1|NA
TGTGCCACCAGCAGAGACCTATCCATGAACACTGAAGCTTTCTTT
CATSRDLSMNTEAFF
>TRBV5-8|NA|TRBJ1-2|NA
TGTGCCAGCAGCTTGCCGCAGGGTAACTATGGCTACACCTTC
CASSLPQGNYGYTF
>TRBV2|NA|TRBJ2-2|NA
TGTGCCAGCAGTGAAGCGCAGGGGGAGCTGTTTTTT
CASSEAQGELFF
>TRBV9|TRBD1|TRBJ1-2|NA
TGTGCCAGCAGTCGAGGACAGGGTAACTATGGCTACACCTTC
CASSRGQGNYGYTF
>TRBV29-1|NA|TRBJ1-2|NA
TGCAGCGTTGACAGGGAATCCTATGGCTACACCTTC
CSVDRESYGYTF
>TRBV19|NA|TRBJ2-3|NA
TGTGCCAGTAGTATCCTTCGCGGGGGCCCCGACGATACGCAGTATTTT
CASSILRGGPDDTQYF
>TRBV7-8|NA|TRBJ2-4|NA
TGTGCCAGCAGCTTTTCTGGGTTGGTCCCGGGGAAAAACATTCAGTACTTC
CASSFSGLVPGKNIQYF
>TRBV5-1|NA|TRBJ1-1|NA
TGCGCCAGCAGCTCTGACAACACAGAAGCTTTCTTT
CASSSDNTEAFF
>TRBV9|TRBD2|TRBJ2-7|NA
TGTGCCAGCAGCTCCTCCGGGACTAGCGCCTACGAGCAGTACTTC
CASSSSGTSAYEQYF
>TRBV7-8|NA|TRBJ1-5|NA
TGTGCCAGCAGCTTAGAGGGGTGGGGGGGAAATCAGCCCCAGCATTTT
CASSLEGWGGNQPQHF
>TRBV5-1|NA|TRBJ1-1|NA
TGCGCCAGCAGCTTGGCTAGGGGGATGAACACTGAAGCTTTCTTT
CASSLARGMNTEAFF
>TRBV9|TRBD1|TRBJ2-2|NA
TGTGCCAGCAGGACAGGGCTGGGCACCGGGGAGCTGTTTTTT
CASRTGLGTGELFF
>TRBV5-6|NA|TRBJ2-5|NA
TGTGCCAGCAGCCTGACAGGTCCCCAAGAGACCCAGTACTTC
CASSLTGPQETQYF
>TRBV7-3|TRBD1|TRBJ1-2|NA
TGTGCCAGCAGCCTGAGTCCGGGACAGGGGGGTGGCTACACCTTC
CASSLSPGQGGGYTF
>TRBV11-3|NA|TRBJ1-6|once
TGTGCCAGCAGGGAACGTCGGGGATTTTCACCCCTCCACTTT
CASRERRGFSPLHF
>TRBV2|NA|TRBJ1-5|NA
TGTGCCAGCAGGGACGACAGTCTGGTTGGCAATCAGCCCCAGCATTTT
CASRDDSLVGNQPQHF
>TRBV18|NA|TRBJ1-6|NA
TGTGCCAGCTCCCTCCCCGGCCGGGGAGACAATTCACCCCTCCACTTT
CASSLPGRGDNSPLHF
>TRBV13|TRBD2|TRBJ2-1|once
TGTGCCAGCAGCTTAGGGACTAGCGGACTAAATGAGCAGTTCTTC
CASSLGTSGLNEQFF
>TRBV5-1|TRBD1|TRBJ1-3|NA
TGCGCCAGCAGATCAAACAGGGGTATAGGAAACACCATATATTTT
CASRSNRGIGNTIYF
>TRBV5-4|NA|TRBJ2-3|NA
TGTGCCAGCAGCTTCAAAGAGACTAGCACAGATACGCAGTATTTT
CASSFKETSTDTQYF
>TRBV19|NA|TRBJ2-4|NA
TGTGCCAGTAGTCACGGAAACATTCAGTACTTC
CASSHGNIQYF
>TRBV6-5|TRBD1|TRBJ1-2|NA
TGTGCCAGCAGTTACTCGAGAGTTCAGGGGGCATTGGGCTACACCTTC
CASSYSRVQGALGYTF
>TRBV6-1|NA|TRBJ1-5|NA
TGTGCCAGCAGTGCGTTGGTAAGAGGAGGACAGAACTATCAGCCCCAGCATTTT
CASSALVRGGQNYQPQHF